This T cell receptor (beta chain) is from a study of blood T cell repertoires in COVID-19. Across the whole study: COVID-19 samples from acute and convalescent phases originated in the United States, Italy and Spain. Sample material is recorded as cDNA or gDNA derived from T cells, B-cell-depleted T cells, or PBMCs.

How the authors handled the data: Nucleated cell number was recorded as an estimate derived from reference gene primer amplification. Sequencing used immunoSEQ multiplex PCR; TCRdb keeps in-frame clones, though not all of them. From that table come the V and J calls and clone size; the DNA was used to work out D and trimming. The sample lists tens of thousands of clones, more than 85% seen once, with about 6% in the top ten. Per germline, CDR1 MNHNS and CDR2 SASEGT. The CDR3 spans 12 residues. V lost 2 bases, J lost 8 bases, and 8 bases lay in between. The sample comprised peripheral blood. The sequence derives from a man over 45 with active COVID-19. This chain links TRBV6-1 with TRBJ2-3; D not resolved. The CDR3 DNA follows: TGTGCCAGCAGTGAAATCCTAGGTACGCAGTATTTT. Protein: CASSEILGTQYF.